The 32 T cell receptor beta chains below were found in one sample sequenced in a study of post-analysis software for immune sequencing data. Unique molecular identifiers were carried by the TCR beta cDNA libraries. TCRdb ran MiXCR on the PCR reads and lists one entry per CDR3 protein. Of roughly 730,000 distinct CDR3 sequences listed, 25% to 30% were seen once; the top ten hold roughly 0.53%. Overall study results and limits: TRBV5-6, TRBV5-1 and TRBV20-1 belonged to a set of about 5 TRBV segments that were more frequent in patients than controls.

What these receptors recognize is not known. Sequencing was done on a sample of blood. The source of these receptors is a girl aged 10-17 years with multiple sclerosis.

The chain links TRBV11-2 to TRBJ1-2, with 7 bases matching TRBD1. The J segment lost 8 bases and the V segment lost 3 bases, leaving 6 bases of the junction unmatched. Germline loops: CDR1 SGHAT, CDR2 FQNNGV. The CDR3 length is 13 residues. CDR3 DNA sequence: TGTGCCAGCAGCTTGACAGGGATAAACGGCTACACCTTC. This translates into CASSLTGINGYTF.

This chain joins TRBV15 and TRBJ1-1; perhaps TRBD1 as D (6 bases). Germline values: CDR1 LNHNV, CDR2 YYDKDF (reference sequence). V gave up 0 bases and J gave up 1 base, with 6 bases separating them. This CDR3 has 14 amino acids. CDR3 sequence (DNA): TGTGCCACCAGCAGAGACAGGGGGAACACTGAAGCTTTCTTT. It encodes CATSRDRGNTEAFF.

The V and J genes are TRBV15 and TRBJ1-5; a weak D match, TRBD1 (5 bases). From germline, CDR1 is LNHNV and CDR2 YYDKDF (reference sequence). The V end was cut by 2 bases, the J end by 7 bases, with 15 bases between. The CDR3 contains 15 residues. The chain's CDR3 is CATSRLVGGGQPQHF. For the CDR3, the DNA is TGTGCCACCAGCAGATTGGTTGGGGGTGGGCAGCCCCAGCATTTT.

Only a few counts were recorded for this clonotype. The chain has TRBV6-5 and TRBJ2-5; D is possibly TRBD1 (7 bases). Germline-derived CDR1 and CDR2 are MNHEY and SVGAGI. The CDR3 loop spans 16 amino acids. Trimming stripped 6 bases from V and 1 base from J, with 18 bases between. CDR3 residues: CASSLTGWGAQETQYF. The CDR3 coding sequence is TGTGCCAGCAGCCTGACAGGGTGGGGGGCCCAAGAGACCCAGTACTTC.

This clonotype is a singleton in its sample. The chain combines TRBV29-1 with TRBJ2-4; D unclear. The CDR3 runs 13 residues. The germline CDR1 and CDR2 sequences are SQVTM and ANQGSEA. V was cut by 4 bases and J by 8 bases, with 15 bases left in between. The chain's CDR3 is CSVGPISRDIQYF. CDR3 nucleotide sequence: TGCAGCGTTGGACCCATATCCCGAGACATTCAGTACTTC.

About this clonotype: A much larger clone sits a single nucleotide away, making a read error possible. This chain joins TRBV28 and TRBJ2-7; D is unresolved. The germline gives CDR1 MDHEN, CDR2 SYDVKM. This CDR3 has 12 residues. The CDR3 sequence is CGSSGIAYEQYF. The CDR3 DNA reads TGTGGCAGCAGTGGGATTGCCTACGAGCAGTACTTC.

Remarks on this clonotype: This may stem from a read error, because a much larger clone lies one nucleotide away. This CDR3 reads CAISEGGQGKETQFF. CDR3 in DNA: TGTGCCATCAGTGAGGGAGGACAGGGAAAAGAGACCCAGTTCTTC. The V gene is TRBV10-3, the J gene TRBJ2-1, with TRBD1 matching over 8 bases. CDR1 is ENHRY, CDR2 SYGVKD, per germline. The V and J ends lost 2 bases and 13 bases, in that order; junction bases with no gene match: 13. The CDR3 runs 15 residues.

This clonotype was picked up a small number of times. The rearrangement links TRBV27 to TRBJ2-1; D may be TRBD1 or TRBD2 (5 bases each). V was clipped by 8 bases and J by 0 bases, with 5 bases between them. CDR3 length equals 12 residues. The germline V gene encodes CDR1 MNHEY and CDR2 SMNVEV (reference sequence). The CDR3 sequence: CASGTSYNEQFF. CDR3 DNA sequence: TGTGCCAGCGGGACCTCCTACAATGAGCAGTTCTTC.

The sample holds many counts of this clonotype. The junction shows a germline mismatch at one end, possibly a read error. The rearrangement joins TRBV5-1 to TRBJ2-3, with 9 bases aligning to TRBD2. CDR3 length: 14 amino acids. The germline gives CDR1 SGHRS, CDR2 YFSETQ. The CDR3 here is CASSSSGDTDTQYF. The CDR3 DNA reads TGTGCCAGCAGTTCTAGCGGGGACACAGATACGCAGTATTTT.

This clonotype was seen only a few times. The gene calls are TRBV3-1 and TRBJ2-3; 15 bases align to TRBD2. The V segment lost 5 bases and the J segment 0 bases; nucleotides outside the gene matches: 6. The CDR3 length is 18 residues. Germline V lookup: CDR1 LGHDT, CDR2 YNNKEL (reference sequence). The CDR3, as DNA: TGTGCCAGCAGCTCGGGGACTAGCGGGGGGCTAAGCACAGATACGCAGTATTTT. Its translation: CASSSGTSGGLSTDTQYF.

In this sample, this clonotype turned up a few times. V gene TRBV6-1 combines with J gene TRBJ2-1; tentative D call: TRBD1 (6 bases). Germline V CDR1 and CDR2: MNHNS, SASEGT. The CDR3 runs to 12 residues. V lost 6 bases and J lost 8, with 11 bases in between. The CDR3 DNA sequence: TGTGCCAGCAGCGGACAGCCATATGAGCAGTTCTTC. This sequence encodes CASSGQPYEQFF.

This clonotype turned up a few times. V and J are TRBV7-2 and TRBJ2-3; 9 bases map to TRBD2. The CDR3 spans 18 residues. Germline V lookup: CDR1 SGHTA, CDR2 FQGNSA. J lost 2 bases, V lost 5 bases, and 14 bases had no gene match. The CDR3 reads CASSPGPSGVEITDTQYF. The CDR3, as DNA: TGTGCCAGCAGCCCTGGGCCTAGCGGGGTAGAAATCACAGATACGCAGTATTTT. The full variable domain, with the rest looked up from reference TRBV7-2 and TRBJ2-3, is GAGVSQSPSNKVTEKGKDVELRCDPISGHTALYWYRQSLGQGLEFLIYFQGNSAPDKSGLPSDRFSAERTGGSVSTLTIQRTQQEDSAVYLCASSPGPSGVEITDTQYFGPGTRLTVL.

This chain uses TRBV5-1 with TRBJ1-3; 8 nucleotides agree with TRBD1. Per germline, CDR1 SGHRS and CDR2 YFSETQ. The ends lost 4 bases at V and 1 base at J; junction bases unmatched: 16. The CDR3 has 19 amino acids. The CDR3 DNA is TGCGCCAGCAGCCGGGGGACCGGGACAGGCCTATCTTCTGGAAACACCATATATTTT. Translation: CASSRGTGTGLSSGNTIYF.

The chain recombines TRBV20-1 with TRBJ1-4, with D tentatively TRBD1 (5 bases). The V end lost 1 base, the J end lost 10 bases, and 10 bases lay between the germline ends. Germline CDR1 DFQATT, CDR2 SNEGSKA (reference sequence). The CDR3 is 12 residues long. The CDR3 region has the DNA TGCAGTGCTAGAGTTGTTGGGGGAAAACTGTTTTTT. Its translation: CSARVVGGKLFF.

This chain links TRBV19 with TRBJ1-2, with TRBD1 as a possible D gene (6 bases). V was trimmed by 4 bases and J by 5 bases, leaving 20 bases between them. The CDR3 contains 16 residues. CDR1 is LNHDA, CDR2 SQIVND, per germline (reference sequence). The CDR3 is CASSTRGFWGTYGYTF. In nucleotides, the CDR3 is TGTGCCAGTAGTACCAGGGGTTTCTGGGGGACTTATGGCTACACCTTC.

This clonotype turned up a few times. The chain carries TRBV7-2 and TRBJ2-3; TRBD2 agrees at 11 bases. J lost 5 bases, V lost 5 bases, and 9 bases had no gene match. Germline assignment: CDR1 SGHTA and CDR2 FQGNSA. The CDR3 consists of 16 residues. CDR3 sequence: CASSRGGTSGRDTQYF. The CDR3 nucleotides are TGTGCCAGCAGCCGAGGGGGGACTAGCGGAAGAGATACGCAGTATTTT.

CDR3 sequence: CASSQRRRAKMETQYF. The CDR3 bases are TGTGCCAGCAGCCAAAGGAGGCGGGCGAAGATGGAGACCCAGTACTTC. This chain uses TRBV14 with TRBJ2-5; D possibly corresponds to TRBD2 (5 bases). Trimming left V 2 bases short and J 5 bases short, with 18 bases between. The CDR3 is 16 residues long. The V gene's germline CDR1 is SGHDN and CDR2 FVKESK.

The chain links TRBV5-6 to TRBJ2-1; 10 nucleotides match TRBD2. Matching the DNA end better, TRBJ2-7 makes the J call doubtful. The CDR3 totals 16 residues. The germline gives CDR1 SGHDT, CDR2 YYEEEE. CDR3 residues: CASTGRTSGSYNEQYF. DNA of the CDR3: TGTGCCAGCACCGGCCGGACTAGCGGTTCCTACAATGAGCAGTACTTC.

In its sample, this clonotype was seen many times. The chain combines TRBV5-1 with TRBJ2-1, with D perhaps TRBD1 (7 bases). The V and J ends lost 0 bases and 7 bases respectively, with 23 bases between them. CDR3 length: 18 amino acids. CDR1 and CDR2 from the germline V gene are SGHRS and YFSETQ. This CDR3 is CASSLEGGLRGRGNEQFF. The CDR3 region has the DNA TGCGCCAGCAGCTTGGAGGGGGGCCTGAGGGGGCGCGGAAATGAGCAGTTCTTC.

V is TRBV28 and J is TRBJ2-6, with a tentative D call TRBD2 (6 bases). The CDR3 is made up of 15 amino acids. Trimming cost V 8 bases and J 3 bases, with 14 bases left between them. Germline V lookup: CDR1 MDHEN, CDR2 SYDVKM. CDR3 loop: CASCSGLGGANVLTF. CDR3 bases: TGTGCCAGCTGCAGCGGGCTGGGTGGGGCCAACGTCCTGACTTTC.

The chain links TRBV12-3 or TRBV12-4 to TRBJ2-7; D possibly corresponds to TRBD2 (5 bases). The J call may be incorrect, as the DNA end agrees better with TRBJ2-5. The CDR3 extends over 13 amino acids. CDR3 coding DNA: TGTGCCAGCAGTCCCGGGAAGTGTGAGACCCAGTACTTC. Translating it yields CASSPGKCETQYF.

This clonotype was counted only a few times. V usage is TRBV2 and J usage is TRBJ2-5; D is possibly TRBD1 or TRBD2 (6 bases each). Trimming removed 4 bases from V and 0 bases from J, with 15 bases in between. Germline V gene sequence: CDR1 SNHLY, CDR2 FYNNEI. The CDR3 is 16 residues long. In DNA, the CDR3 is TGTGCCAGCAGTGTAAGGTCCGGGGGCGACCAAGAGACCCAGTACTTC. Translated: CASSVRSGGDQETQYF.

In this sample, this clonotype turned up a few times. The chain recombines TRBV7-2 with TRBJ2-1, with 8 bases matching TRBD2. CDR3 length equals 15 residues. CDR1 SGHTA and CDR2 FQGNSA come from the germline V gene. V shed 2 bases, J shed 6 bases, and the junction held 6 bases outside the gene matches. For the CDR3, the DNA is TGTGCCAGCAGCTTAAGCGGGAGTCGGGGCAATGAGCAGTTCTTC. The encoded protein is CASSLSGSRGNEQFF. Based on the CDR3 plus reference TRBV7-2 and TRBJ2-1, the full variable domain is GAGVSQSPSNKVTEKGKDVELRCDPISGHTALYWYRQSLGQGLEFLIYFQGNSAPDKSGLPSDRFSAERTGGSVSTLTIQRTQQEDSAVYLCASSLSGSRGNEQFFGPGTRLTVL.

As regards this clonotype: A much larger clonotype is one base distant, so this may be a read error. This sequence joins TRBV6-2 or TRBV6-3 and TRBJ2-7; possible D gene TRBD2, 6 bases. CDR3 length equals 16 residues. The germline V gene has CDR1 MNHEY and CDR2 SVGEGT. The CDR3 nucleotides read TGTGCCGGCAGTTACCGGCTAGTTGCGGGGTCCTACGAGCAGTACTTC. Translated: CAGSYRLVAGSYEQYF.

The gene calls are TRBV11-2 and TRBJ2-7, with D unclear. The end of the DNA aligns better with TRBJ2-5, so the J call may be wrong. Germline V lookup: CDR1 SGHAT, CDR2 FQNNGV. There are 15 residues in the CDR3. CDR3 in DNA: TGTGCCAGCAGCTTAGATAGGTTGCCCCTGGAGACCCAGTACTTC. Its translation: CASSLDRLPLETQYF.

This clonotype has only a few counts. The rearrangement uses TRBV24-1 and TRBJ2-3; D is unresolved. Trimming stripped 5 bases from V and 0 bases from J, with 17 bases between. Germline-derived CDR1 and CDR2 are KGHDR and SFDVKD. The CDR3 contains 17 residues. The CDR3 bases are TGTGCCACCAGTGTGGACCCCTTTCCCCTTAGCACAGATACGCAGTATTTT. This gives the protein CATSVDPFPLSTDTQYF.

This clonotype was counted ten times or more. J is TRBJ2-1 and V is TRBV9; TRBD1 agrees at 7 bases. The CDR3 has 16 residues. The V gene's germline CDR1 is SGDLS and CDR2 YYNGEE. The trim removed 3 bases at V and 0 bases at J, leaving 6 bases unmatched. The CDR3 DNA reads TGTGCCAGCAGCGCCACAGGGGCCTTCTCCTACAATGAGCAGTTCTTC. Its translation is CASSATGAFSYNEQFF. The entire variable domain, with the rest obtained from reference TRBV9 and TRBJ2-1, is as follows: DSGVTQTPKHLITATGQRVTLRCSPRSGDLSVYWYQQSLDQGLQFLIQYYNGEERAKGNILERFSAQQFPDLHSELNLSSLELGDSALYFCASSATGAFSYNEQFFGPGTRLTVL.

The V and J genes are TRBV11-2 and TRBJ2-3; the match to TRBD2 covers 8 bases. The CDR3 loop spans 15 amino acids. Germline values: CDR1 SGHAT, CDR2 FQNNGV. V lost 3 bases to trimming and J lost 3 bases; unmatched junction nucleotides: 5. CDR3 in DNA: TGTGCCAGCAGCTTCAGCGGGGGCATAACAGATACGCAGTATTTT. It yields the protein CASSFSGGITDTQYF.

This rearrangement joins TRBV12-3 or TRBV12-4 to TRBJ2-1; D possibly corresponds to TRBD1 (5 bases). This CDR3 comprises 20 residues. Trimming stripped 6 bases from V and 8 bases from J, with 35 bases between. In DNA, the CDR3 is TGTGCCAGCAGACCTCTTAGGGGCCTGAAAGTATTGTTCAATCTGGATGAGCAGTTCTTC. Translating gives CASRPLRGLKVLFNLDEQFF.

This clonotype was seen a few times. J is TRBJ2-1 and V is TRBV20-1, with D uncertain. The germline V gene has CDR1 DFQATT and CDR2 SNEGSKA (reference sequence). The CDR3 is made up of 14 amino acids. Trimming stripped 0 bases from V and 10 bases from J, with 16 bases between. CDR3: CSARDPRAAREQFF. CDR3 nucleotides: TGCAGTGCTAGAGATCCCCGCGCAGCCCGGGAGCAGTTCTTC.

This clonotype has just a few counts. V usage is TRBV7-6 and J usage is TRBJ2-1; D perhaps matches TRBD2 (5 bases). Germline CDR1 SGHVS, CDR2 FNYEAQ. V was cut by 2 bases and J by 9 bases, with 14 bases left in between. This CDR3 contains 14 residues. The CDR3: CASSLNGNPAEQFF. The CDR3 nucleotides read TGTGCCAGCAGCTTAAACGGGAACCCTGCTGAGCAGTTCTTC.

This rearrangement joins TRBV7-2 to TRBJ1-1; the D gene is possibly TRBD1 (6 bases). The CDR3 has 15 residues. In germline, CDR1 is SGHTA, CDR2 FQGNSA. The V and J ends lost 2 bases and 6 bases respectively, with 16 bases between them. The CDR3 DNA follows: TGTGCCAGCAGCTTATACCGAGGGGGGGCGGCTGAAGCTTTCTTT. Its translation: CASSLYRGGAAEAFF.